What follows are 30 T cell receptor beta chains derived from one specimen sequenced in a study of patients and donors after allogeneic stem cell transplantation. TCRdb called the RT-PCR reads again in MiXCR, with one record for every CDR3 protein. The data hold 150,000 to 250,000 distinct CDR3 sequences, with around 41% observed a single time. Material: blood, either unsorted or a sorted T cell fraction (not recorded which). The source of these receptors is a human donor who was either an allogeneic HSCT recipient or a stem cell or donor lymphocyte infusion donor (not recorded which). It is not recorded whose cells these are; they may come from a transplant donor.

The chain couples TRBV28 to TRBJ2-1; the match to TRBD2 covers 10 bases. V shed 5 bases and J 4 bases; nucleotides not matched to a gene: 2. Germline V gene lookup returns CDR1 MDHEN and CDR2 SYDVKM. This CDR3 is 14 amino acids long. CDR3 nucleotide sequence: TGTGCCAGCAGTGGACTAGCGGTTTACAATGAGCAGTTCTTC. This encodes CASSGLAVYNEQFF.

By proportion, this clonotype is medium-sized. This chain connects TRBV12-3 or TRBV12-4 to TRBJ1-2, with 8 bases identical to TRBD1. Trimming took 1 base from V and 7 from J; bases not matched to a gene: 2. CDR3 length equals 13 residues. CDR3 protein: CASSLVTGGGYTF. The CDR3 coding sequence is TGTGCCAGCAGTTTAGTCACAGGGGGTGGCTACACCTTC.

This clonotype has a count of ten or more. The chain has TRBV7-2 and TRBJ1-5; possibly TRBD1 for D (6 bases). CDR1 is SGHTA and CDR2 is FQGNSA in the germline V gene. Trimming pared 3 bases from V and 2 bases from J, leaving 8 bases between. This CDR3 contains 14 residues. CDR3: CASSFGQRNQPQHF. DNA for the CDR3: TGTGCCAGCAGCTTCGGACAGCGCAATCAGCCCCAGCATTTT.

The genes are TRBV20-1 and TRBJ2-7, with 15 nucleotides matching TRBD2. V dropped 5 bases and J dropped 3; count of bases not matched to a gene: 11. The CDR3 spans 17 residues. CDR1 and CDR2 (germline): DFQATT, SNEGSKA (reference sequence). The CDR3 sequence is CSASLGLAGGPDYEQYF. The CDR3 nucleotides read TGCAGTGCTTCCCTTGGACTAGCGGGAGGGCCCGACTACGAGCAGTACTTC.

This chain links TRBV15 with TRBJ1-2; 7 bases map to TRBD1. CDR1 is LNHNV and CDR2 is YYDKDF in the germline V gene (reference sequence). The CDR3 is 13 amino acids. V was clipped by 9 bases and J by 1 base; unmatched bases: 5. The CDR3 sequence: CATWDRYNYGYTF. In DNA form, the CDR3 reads TGTGCCACTTGGGACAGATATAACTATGGCTACACCTTC.

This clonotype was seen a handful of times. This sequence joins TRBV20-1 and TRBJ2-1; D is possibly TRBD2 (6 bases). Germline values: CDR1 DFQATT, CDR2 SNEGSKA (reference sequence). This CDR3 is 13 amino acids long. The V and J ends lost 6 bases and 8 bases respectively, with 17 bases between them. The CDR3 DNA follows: TGCAGTGCCCCATTGACTAGTAGGTATGAGCAGTTCTTC. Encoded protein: CSAPLTSRYEQFF.

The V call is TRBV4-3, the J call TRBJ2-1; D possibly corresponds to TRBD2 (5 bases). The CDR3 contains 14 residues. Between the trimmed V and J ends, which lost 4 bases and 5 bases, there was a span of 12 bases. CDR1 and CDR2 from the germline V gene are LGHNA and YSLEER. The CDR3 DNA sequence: TGCGCCAGCAGCCGCGCGAGAGGGAACAATGAGCAGTTCTTC. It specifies CASSRARGNNEQFF.

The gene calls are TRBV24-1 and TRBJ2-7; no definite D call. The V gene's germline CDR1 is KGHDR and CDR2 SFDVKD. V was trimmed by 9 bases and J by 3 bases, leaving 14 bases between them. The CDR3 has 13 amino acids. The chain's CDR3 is CATWRPQIYEQYF. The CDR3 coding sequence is TGTGCCACCTGGCGACCTCAAATCTACGAGCAGTACTTC.

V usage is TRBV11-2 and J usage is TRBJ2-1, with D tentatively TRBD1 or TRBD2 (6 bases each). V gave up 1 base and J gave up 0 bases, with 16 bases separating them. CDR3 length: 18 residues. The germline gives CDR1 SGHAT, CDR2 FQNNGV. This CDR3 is CASSLGGASGSSYNEQFF. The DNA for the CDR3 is TGTGCCAGCAGCTTAGGGGGGGCAAGCGGGTCCTCCTACAATGAGCAGTTCTTC.

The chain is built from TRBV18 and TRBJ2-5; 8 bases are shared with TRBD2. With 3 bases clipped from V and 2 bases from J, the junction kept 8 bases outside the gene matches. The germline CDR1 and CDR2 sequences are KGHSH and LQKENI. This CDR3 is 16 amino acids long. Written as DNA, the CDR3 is TGTGCCAGCTCACCCCTCAGCGGGAGCCTTCAAGAGACCCAGTACTTC. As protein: CASSPLSGSLQETQYF.

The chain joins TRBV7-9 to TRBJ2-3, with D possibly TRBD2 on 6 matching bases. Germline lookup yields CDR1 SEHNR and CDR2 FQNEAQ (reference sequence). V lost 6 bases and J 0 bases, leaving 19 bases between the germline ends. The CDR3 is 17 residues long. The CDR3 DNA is TGTGCCAGCAGGGTTAATTGGGACTCCTCTAGCACAGATACGCAGTATTTT. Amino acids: CASRVNWDSSSTDTQYF.

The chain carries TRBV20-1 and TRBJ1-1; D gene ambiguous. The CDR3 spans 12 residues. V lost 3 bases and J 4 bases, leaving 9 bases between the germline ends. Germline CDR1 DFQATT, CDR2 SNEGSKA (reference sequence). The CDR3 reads CSARVPGTEAFF. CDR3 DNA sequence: TGCAGTGCTAGGGTCCCAGGCACTGAAGCTTTCTTT.

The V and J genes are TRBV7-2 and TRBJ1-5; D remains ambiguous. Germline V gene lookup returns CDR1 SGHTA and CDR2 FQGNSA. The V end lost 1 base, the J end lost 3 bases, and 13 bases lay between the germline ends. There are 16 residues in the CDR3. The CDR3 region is CASSLGHRRVNQPQHF. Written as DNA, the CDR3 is TGTGCCAGCAGCTTAGGACACCGTAGGGTCAATCAGCCCCAGCATTTT.

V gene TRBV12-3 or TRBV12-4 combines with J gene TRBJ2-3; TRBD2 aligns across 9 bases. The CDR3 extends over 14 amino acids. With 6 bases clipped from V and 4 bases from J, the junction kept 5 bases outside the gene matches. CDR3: CASRRAGGPDTQYF. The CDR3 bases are TGTGCCAGCAGACGGGCGGGAGGGCCAGATACGCAGTATTTT.

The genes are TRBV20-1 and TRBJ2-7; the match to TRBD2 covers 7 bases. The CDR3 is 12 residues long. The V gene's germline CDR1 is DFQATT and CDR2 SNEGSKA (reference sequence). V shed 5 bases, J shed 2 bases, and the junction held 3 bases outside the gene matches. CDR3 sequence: CSALSGTYEQYF. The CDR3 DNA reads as TGCAGTGCTCTAAGCGGGACCTACGAGCAGTACTTC.

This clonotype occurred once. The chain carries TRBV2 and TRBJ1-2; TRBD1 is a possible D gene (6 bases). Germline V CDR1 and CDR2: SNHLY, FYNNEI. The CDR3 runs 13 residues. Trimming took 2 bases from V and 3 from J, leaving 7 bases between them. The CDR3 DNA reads TGTGCCAGCAGTGAACACAGGGACTATGGCTACACCTTC. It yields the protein CASSEHRDYGYTF.

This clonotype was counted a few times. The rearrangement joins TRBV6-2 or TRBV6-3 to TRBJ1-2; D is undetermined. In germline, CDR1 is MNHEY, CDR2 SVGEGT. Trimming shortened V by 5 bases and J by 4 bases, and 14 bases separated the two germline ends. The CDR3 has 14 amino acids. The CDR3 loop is CASSAPGLFYGYTF. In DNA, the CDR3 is TGTGCCAGCAGTGCGCCGGGCCTTTTCTATGGCTACACCTTC.

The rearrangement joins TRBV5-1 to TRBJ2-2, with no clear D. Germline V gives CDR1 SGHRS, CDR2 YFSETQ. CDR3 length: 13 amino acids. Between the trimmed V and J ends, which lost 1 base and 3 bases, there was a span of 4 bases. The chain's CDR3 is CASSLMYTGELFF. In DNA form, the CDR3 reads TGCGCCAGCAGCTTGATGTACACCGGGGAGCTGTTTTTT.

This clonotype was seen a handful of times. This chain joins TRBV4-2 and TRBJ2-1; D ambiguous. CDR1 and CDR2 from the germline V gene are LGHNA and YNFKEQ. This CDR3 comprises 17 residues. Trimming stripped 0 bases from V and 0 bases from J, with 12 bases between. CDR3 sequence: CASSQDQAKSSYNEQFF. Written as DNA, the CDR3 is TGTGCCAGCAGCCAAGATCAGGCTAAGAGCTCCTACAATGAGCAGTTCTTC.

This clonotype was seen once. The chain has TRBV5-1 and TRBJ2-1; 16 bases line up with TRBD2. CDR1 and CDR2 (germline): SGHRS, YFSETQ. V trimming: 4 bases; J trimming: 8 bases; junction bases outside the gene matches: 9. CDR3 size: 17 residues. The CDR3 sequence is CASSLGLAGGPGYEQFF. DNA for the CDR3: TGCGCCAGCAGCCTGGGACTAGCGGGAGGGCCGGGGTATGAGCAGTTCTTC.

CDR3 amino acids: CATSREGRLAGTYNEQFF. The CDR3 nucleotides read TGTGCCACCAGCAGAGAAGGAAGACTAGCGGGAACCTACAATGAGCAGTTCTTC. This chain links TRBV15 with TRBJ2-1, with 11 bases fitting TRBD2. Germline V gene data show CDR1 as LNHNV and CDR2 as YYDKDF (reference sequence). There are 18 residues in the CDR3. J was trimmed by 2 bases and V by 0 bases; bases with no gene match: 6.

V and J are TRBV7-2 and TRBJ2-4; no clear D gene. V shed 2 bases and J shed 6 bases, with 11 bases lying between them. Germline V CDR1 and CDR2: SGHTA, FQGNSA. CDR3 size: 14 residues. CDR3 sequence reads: CASSLSSIGNIQYF. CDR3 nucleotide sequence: TGTGCCAGCAGCTTAAGTAGTATCGGAAACATTCAGTACTTC.

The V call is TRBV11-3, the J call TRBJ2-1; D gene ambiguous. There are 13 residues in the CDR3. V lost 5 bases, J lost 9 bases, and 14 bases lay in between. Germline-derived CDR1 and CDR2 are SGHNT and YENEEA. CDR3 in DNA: TGTGCCAGCAGCCCAGAGGTCTTTTCTGAGCAGTTCTTC. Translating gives CASSPEVFSEQFF.

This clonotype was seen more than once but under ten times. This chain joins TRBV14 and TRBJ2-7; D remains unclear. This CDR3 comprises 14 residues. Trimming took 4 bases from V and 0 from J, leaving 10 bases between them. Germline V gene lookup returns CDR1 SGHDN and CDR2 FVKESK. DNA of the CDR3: TGTGCCAGCAGCCGGACCCTAAGCTCCTACGAGCAGTACTTC. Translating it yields CASSRTLSSYEQYF.

The DNA of the CDR3 is TGTGCCAGCAGCATAGGGTTAAGCAATCAGCCCCAGCATTTT. Protein product: CASSIGLSNQPQHF. The rearrangement uses TRBV6-2 or TRBV6-3 and TRBJ1-5; D not resolved. Trimming shortened V by 6 bases and J by 1 base, and 10 bases separated the two germline ends. The germline V gene encodes CDR1 MNHEY and CDR2 SVGEGT. This CDR3 comprises 14 residues.

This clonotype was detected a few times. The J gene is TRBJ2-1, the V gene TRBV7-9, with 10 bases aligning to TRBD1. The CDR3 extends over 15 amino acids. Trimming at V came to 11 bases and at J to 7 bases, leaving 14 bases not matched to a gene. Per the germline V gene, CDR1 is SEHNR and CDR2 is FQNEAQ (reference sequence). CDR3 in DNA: TGTGCCGCCTACGGGACAGGGGTTTTCTATAATGAGCAGTTCTTC. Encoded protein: CAAYGTGVFYNEQFF. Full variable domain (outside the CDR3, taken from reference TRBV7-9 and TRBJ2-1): DTGVSQNPRHKITKRGQNVTFRCDPISEHNRLYWYRQTLGQGPEFLTYFQNEAQLEKSRLLSDRFSAERPKGSFSTLEIQRTEQGDSAMYLCAAYGTGVFYNEQFFGPGTRLTVL.

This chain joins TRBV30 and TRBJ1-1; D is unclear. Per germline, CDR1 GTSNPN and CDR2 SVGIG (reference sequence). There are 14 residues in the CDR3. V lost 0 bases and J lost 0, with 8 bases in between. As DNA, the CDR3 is TGTGCCTGGAGTGTACGTAACATGAACACTGAAGCTTTCTTT. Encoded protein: CAWSVRNMNTEAFF.

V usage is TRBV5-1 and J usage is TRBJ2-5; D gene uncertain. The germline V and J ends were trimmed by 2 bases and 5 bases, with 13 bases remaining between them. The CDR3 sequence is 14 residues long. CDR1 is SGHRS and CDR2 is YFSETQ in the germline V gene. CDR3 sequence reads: CASSFTAPEETQYF. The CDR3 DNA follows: TGCGCCAGCAGCTTTACCGCCCCCGAGGAGACCCAGTACTTC.

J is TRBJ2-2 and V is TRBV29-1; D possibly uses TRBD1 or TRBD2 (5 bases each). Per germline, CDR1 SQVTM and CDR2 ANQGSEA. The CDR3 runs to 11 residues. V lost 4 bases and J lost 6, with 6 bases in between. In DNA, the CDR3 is TGCAGCGTTGCGGGGCCCGGGGAGCTGTTTTTT. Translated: CSVAGPGELFF.

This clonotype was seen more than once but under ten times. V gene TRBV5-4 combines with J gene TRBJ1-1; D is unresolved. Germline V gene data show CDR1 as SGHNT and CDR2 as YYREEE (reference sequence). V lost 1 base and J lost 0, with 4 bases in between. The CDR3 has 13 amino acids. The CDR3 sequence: CASSLNLNTEAFF. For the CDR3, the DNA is TGTGCCAGCAGCTTGAACCTGAACACTGAAGCTTTCTTT.